This entry concerns a single T cell receptor (beta chain). This sample was included in a study of technical replicates of blood from several donors. The CDR3 is made up of 15 amino acids. The V end was cut by 2 bases, the J end by 7 bases, with 13 bases between. The germline V gene encodes CDR1 SGHRS and CDR2 YFSETQ. The repertoire was sequenced with immunoSEQ multiplex PCR; TCRdb's copy has only in-frame clones and lacks some. This sample has 50,000 to 80,000 clones, with around 88% found just once. The sequence derives from a human donor in good health. Some clones in this sample may be carry-over from other donors' samples. This chain connects TRBV5-1 to TRBJ1-6; the D gene is possibly TRBD1 (6 bases). The sample taken for sequencing was PBMCs. The CDR3 nucleotides read TGCGCCAGCAGCTTCTCCGGGACACTAAATTCACCCCTCCACTTT. It is translated as CASSFSGTLNSPLHF.